The rows below give T cell receptor beta chains drawn from one sample of a study of T-cell memory formation after mild COVID-19. TCRdb called the 5' RACE reads again in MiXCR, with one record for every CDR3 protein. The table records some 300,000 distinct CDR3 sequences, 20% of them present only once. The sequenced material came from PBMCs or a T cell subset sorted from them (not recorded which). These TCRs come from a man between 18 and 35 years old who had mild COVID-19 (a few samples of this study predate the infection). Cell type and time point are not known. CDR3s include the opening cysteine and the closing phenylalanine or tryptophan. Each record gives: D gene, J gene, V gene, clone size, CDR3 DNA, CDR3 protein. The D gene is left open where the match is weak. Expanded clones are given a class, and other clones once, few, many or no size at all.

>.|TRBJ1-3|TRBV14|.
TGTGCCAGCAGCCCTCAACTAGGGTCCGGAAACACCATATATTTT
CASSPQLGSGNTIYF
>TRBD1|TRBJ1-2|TRBV6-5|few
TGTGCCAGCAGTTACGGACAGGGAGGGGGCTATGGCTACACCTTC
CASSYGQGGGYGYTF
>.|TRBJ2-7|TRBV4-2|few
TGTGCCAGCAGCCAAGGGCAGGGGGGTATCTCCGAGCAGTACTTC
CASSQGQGGISEQYF
>.|TRBJ2-1|TRBV7-7|many
TGTGCCAGCAGCCTACGGCAGGGCCACAATGAGCAGTTCTTC
CASSLRQGHNEQFF
>.|TRBJ1-4|TRBV13|few
TGTGCCAGCAGCTTGGGGACCCCCGGTGAAAAACTGTTTTTT
CASSLGTPGEKLFF
>.|TRBJ1-1|TRBV7-2|few
TGTGCCAGCAGCTTAGTTGCTAATTCGGGCACTGAAGCTTTCTTT
CASSLVANSGTEAFF
>TRBD2|TRBJ2-5|TRBV28|few
TGTGCCAGCAGACCCTTCCGGGGGGGCCCGGAGACCCAGTACTTC
CASRPFRGGPETQYF
>.|TRBJ1-1|TRBV7-8|many
TGTGCCAGCAGCTCCCCCCGAGGGCTTGAAGCTTTCTTT
CASSSPRGLEAFF
>TRBD1|TRBJ2-3|TRBV3-1|few
TGTGCCAGCAGCCAAGCCTCAGACAGGGGAGATACGCAGTATTTT
CASSQASDRGDTQYF
>.|TRBJ2-5|TRBV5-1|.
TGCGCCAGCAGCCCAGATGGACGGATAGAGCAAGAGACCCAGTACTTC
CASSPDGRIEQETQYF
>.|TRBJ2-1|TRBV7-2|.
TGTGCCAGCAGTAGGTGGGGGAATGAGCAGTTCTTC
CASSRWGNEQFF
>TRBD1|TRBJ2-3|TRBV14|.
TGTGCCAGCAGCCAGACCCGAATGGGGACAGGGTACGATACGCAGTATTTT
CASSQTRMGTGYDTQYF
>.|TRBJ1-1|TRBV5-1|few
TGCGCCAGCAGCGGTGGGGACGGCATGAACACTGAAGCTTTCTTT
CASSGGDGMNTEAFF
>.|TRBJ2-3|TRBV29-1|few
TGCAGCTCCCGTCCCGTGGGGACAGATACGCAGTATTTT
CSSRPVGTDTQYF
>TRBD2|TRBJ2-5|TRBV7-2|few
TGTGCCAGCAGCTTGATGGCAGCGGGAGAAGAGACCCAGTACTTC
CASSLMAAGEETQYF
>TRBD1|TRBJ1-2|TRBV12-3/TRBV12-4|few
TGTGCCAGCAGTTTGACAGGGGGCAGCTATGGCTACACCTTC
CASSLTGGSYGYTF
>.|TRBJ2-7|TRBV6-5|.
TGTGCCAGCAGCCAGGGACGCGCCTACGAGCAGTACTTC
CASSQGRAYEQYF
>.|TRBJ2-3|TRBV9|.
TGTGCCAGCAGCCCCCCCGTAATGGTAGATACGCAGTATTTT
CASSPPVMVDTQYF
>.|TRBJ2-1|TRBV12-3/TRBV12-4|few
TGTGCCAGCAAATCATCAGCCAGGCTTCGCTCCTACAATGAGCAGTTCTTC
CASKSSARLRSYNEQFF
>TRBD2|TRBJ2-3|TRBV6-2/TRBV6-3|.
TGTGCCAGCAGTCTAGCGGGGGGGTTCCGTTCGCAGTATTTT
CASSLAGGFRSQYF
>TRBD1|TRBJ1-2|TRBV29-1|few
TGCAGCGCATCACCTGGACAGGGTGTTAATGGCTACACCTTC
CSASPGQGVNGYTF
>TRBD1|TRBJ2-3|TRBV3-1|once
TGTGCCAGCAGCCTACAGGGGGCAAATACGCAGTATTTT
CASSLQGANTQYF
>.|TRBJ2-7|TRBV24-1|few
TGTGCCGCCGGATGGAGGAGTCCCTACGAGCAGTACTTC
CAAGWRSPYEQYF
>.|TRBJ1-2|TRBV18|.
TGTGCCAGCTCACCATGGGCGGGGGTCTATGGCTACACCTTC
CASSPWAGVYGYTF
>TRBD1|TRBJ1-1|TRBV7-9|.
TGTGCCAGCAGCTCTGGGACAGTAGGAAACATGAACACTGAAGCTTTCTTT
CASSSGTVGNMNTEAFF
>TRBD2|TRBJ2-7|TRBV18|.
TGTGCCAGCTCACCGGGGGGGGGATACGGCGAGCAGTACTTC
CASSPGGGYGEQYF
>.|TRBJ1-2|TRBV6-6|few
TGTGCCAGCAGTTACTCCCTCGGGACACCCATCGCCCGGTATGGCTACACCTTC
CASSYSLGTPIARYGYTF
>.|TRBJ2-7|TRBV4-1|few
TGCGCCAGCAGCCAAGAGAACGGAGCCTACGAGCAGTACTTC
CASSQENGAYEQYF
>TRBD1|TRBJ1-2|TRBV7-3|.
TGTGCCAGCAGCCCGGACAGGAACAACTATGGCTACACCTTC
CASSPDRNNYGYTF
>.|TRBJ2-3|TRBV7-9|few
TGTGCCAGCAGCTTAGCCTTGGGACGGGAGCTCACAGATACGCAGTATTTT
CASSLALGRELTDTQYF
>.|TRBJ2-2|TRBV13|.
TGTGCCAGCAGCTTAGGAAGACATCTCACCGGGGAGCTGTTTTTT
CASSLGRHLTGELFF